The 29 T cell receptor beta chains presented below share a single source sample, sequenced in a study of blood T cell repertoires in COVID-19. Repertoires were generated with immunoSEQ multiplex PCR, while TCRdb's copy carries only in-frame clones and drops some. Of fewer than 500,000 clones in the sample, around 90% are singletons; the top ten hold under 0.75%. Sequences were obtained from PBMCs or T cells enriched from blood (not recorded which). These receptors were collected from a woman aged 18-29 years who had recovered from COVID-19.

The CDR3 bases are TGTGCCAGCAGAAACGGGGGATCTGGAAACACCATATATTTT. Its protein is CASRNGGSGNTIYF. V is TRBV6-5 and J is TRBJ1-3; D might be TRBD1 (5 bases). V gave up 6 bases and J gave up 1 base, with 10 bases separating them. The germline V gene encodes CDR1 MNHEY and CDR2 SVGAGI. The length of the CDR3 is 14 residues.

V usage is TRBV2 and J usage is TRBJ1-3; D is unclear. CDR1 is SNHLY and CDR2 is FYNNEI in the germline V gene. The CDR3 sequence is 14 residues long. V was shortened by 5 bases and J by 4 bases, with 12 bases between the two germline ends. CDR3 loop: CASSFSAGGNTIYF. The CDR3 coding sequence is TGTGCCAGCAGTTTCAGCGCCGGCGGAAACACCATATATTTT.

CDR3 loop: CASSLLGQGALNYGYTF. The CDR3, as DNA: TGTGCCAGCAGTTTATTGGGACAGGGGGCTCTTAACTATGGCTACACCTTC. The chain links TRBV28 to TRBJ1-2; 12 bases align to TRBD1. The CDR3 is 17 amino acids. CDR1 and CDR2 (germline): MDHEN, SYDVKM. With V trimmed by 1 base and J by 1 base, 4 bases remained unmatched.

The CDR3 sequence is CASIPPSPFKAGGLTDTQYF. The DNA of the CDR3 is TGTGCCAGCATCCCTCCATCTCCCTTTAAAGCGGGGGGGTTGACAGATACGCAGTATTTT. The rearrangement links TRBV5-5 to TRBJ2-3, with 10 bases fitting TRBD2. Germline CDR1 and CDR2: SGHKS and YYEKEE (reference sequence). The CDR3 is 20 amino acids. With 6 bases clipped from V and 3 bases from J, the junction kept 22 bases outside the gene matches.

The rearrangement links TRBV2 to TRBJ2-7; the match to TRBD2 covers 7 bases. Germline CDR1 and CDR2: SNHLY and FYNNEI. CDR3 size: 18 residues. J gave up 5 bases and V 6 bases, and 22 bases lay outside the gene matches. CDR3 DNA: TGTGCCAGCAGCGGCGTGAGTGGGTTGAGCGGGATCGGCGACGAGCAGTACTTC. The encoded protein is CASSGVSGLSGIGDEQYF.

This chain uses TRBV2 with TRBJ2-7; 9 bases are shared with TRBD1. The germline gives CDR1 SNHLY, CDR2 FYNNEI. The CDR3 covers 13 residues. Trimming at V came to 10 bases and at J to 8 bases, leaving 12 bases not matched to a gene. CDR3 in amino acids: CATHRTGAEQQYF. The CDR3 coding sequence is TGTGCCACCCACCGGACAGGGGCCGAACAGCAGTACTTC. Looking up the rest from reference TRBV2 and TRBJ2-7 gives the full variable domain: EPEVTQTPSHQVTQMGQEVILRCVPISNHLYFYWYRQILGQKVEFLVSFYNNEISEKSEIFDDQFSVERPDGSNFTLKIRSTKLEDSAMYFCATHRTGAEQQYFGPGTRLTVT.

On this clone: Other DNA sequences from this sample encode an identical CDR3 as well. V usage is TRBV5-1 and J usage is TRBJ2-2, with 7 bases identical to TRBD1. Trimming took 4 bases from V and 1 from J; bases not matched to a gene: 4. There are 15 residues in the CDR3. Germline CDR1 SGHRS, CDR2 YFSETQ. CDR3 sequence: CASSPGTENTGELFF. The CDR3 region has the DNA TGCGCCAGCAGCCCCGGGACAGAGAACACCGGGGAGCTGTTTTTT.

The chain joins TRBV28 to TRBJ2-7; 10 bases are a match to TRBD1. The CDR3 spans 13 residues. The germline CDR1 and CDR2 sequences are MDHEN and SYDVKM. V shed 7 bases, J shed 5 bases, and the junction held 5 bases outside the gene matches. The CDR3 spells CASTGTGDNEQYF. For the CDR3, the DNA is TGTGCCAGCACCGGGACAGGGGACAACGAGCAGTACTTC.

This CDR3 reads CASSRTGAGQPQHF. CDR3 nucleotide sequence: TGTGCCAGCAGCCGAACAGGGGCGGGTCAGCCCCAGCATTTT. J is TRBJ1-5 and V is TRBV6-5; 7 nucleotides agree with TRBD1. CDR1 is MNHEY and CDR2 is SVGAGI in the germline V gene. CDR3 length equals 14 residues. After removal of 6 bases from V and 6 bases from J, the junction contained 8 bases not matched to a gene.

J is TRBJ2-7 and V is TRBV6-6; D is unclear. Trimming removed 5 bases from V and 0 bases from J, with 17 bases in between. CDR1 MNHNY and CDR2 SVGAGI come from the germline V gene (reference sequence). The CDR3 is made up of 16 amino acids. The CDR3 reads CASSPSSQASSYEQYF. The CDR3 DNA is TGTGCCAGCAGTCCCTCTTCGCAGGCAAGCTCCTACGAGCAGTACTTC.

The V gene is TRBV3-1 (or the pseudogene TRBV3-2), the J gene TRBJ2-1; TRBD2 matches at 11 bases. Germline V lookup: CDR1 LGHDT, CDR2 YNNKEL (reference sequence). The CDR3 runs to 16 residues. V shed 2 bases, J shed 4 bases, and the junction held 4 bases outside the gene matches. The CDR3 DNA reads as TGTGCCAGCAGCCAAAGACTAGCGGGGCCTTACAATGAGCAGTTCTTC. Translating it yields CASSQRLAGPYNEQFF.

This chain links TRBV28 with TRBJ1-4; TRBD1 matches 8 bases. Germline CDR1 reads MDHEN; CDR2 reads SYDVKM. V gave up 5 bases and J gave up 5 bases; unmatched junction bases: 7. The CDR3 sequence is 15 residues long. The CDR3 bases are TGTGCCAGCAGTGGTTCCGGACAGGGAAATGAAAAACTGTTTTTT. It specifies CASSGSGQGNEKLFF.

The CDR3 spells CASSYSGKGQGDTQYF. The CDR3 DNA reads as TGTGCCAGCAGTTACTCGGGGAAGGGGCAGGGGGATACGCAGTATTTT. This chain links TRBV6-5 with TRBJ2-3; TRBD1 might be the D (6 bases). V lost 0 bases, J lost 6 bases, and 16 bases lay in between. This CDR3 contains 16 residues. In germline, CDR1 is MNHEY, CDR2 SVGAGI.

The gene calls are TRBV7-2 and TRBJ1-2, with 8 bases fitting TRBD1. Germline V CDR1 and CDR2: SGHTA, FQGNSA. The CDR3 is 13 residues long. The V and J ends lost 6 bases and 8 bases, in that order; junction bases with no gene match: 8. CDR3 protein: CASSFQGAGGYTF. The DNA of the CDR3 is TGTGCCAGCAGTTTCCAGGGGGCGGGAGGCTACACCTTC.

The chain links TRBV5-1 to TRBJ1-2; TRBD1 matches at 12 bases. Per germline, CDR1 SGHRS and CDR2 YFSETQ. The CDR3 runs to 14 residues. Trimming at V came to 4 bases and at J to 6 bases, leaving 4 bases not matched to a gene. CDR3 nucleotide sequence: TGCGCCAGCAGCAGGGGACAGGGGGCAGATGGCTACACCTTC. This codes for CASSRGQGADGYTF. Combining the CDR3 with reference TRBV5-1 and TRBJ1-2 gives the whole variable domain KAGVTQTPRYLIKTRGQQVTLSCSPISGHRSVSWYQQTPGQGLQFLFEYFSETQRNKGNFPGRFSGRQFSNSRSEMNVSTLELGDSALYLCASSRGQGADGYTFGSGTRLTVV.

The chain is built from TRBV25-1 and TRBJ1-1, with a weak D call TRBD1 (6 bases). Germline CDR1 reads MGHDK; CDR2 reads SYGVNS. V dropped 2 bases and J dropped 3 bases, with 13 bases sitting between them. The CDR3 loop spans 15 amino acids. The CDR3 protein is CASSERDKGYTEAFF. The CDR3 DNA is TGTGCCAGCAGTGAAAGGGACAAGGGATACACTGAAGCTTTCTTT.

The chain employs TRBV6-5 and TRBJ1-1; TRBD1 might be the D (6 bases). The CDR3 contains 15 residues. V was trimmed by 5 bases and J by 5 bases, leaving 18 bases between them. From germline, CDR1 is MNHEY and CDR2 SVGAGI. In nucleotides, the CDR3 is TGTGCCAGCAGTCCTACCGGGACACTGGGGACTGAAGCTTTCTTT. It specifies CASSPTGTLGTEAFF.

The chain couples TRBV5-8 to TRBJ1-1, with 8 bases lining up with TRBD1. Germline trimming cut 2 bases from V and 3 bases from J; bases unmatched to any gene: 3. This CDR3 has 14 amino acids. CDR1 and CDR2 from the germline V gene are SGHTS and YDEGEE. The CDR3 sequence is CASSFGTGDTEAFF. CDR3 sequence (DNA): TGTGCCAGCAGCTTCGGGACAGGAGACACTGAAGCTTTCTTT. Variable domain in full (rest from reference TRBV5-8 and TRBJ1-1): EAGVTQSPTHLIKTRGQQATLRCSPISGHTSVYWYQQALGLGLQFLLWYDEGEERNRGNFPPRFSGRQFPNYSSELNVNALELEDSALYLCASSFGTGDTEAFFGQGTRLTVV.

V and J are TRBV5-1 and TRBJ1-4; D gene ambiguous. V lost 4 bases and J 4 bases, leaving 11 bases between the germline ends. Germline values: CDR1 SGHRS, CDR2 YFSETQ. This CDR3 is built from 14 residues. The CDR3 nucleotides read TGCGCCAGCAGCCTCGGTCCTAGTAATGAAAAACTGTTTTTT. It encodes CASSLGPSNEKLFF.

The genes are TRBV29-1 and TRBJ1-5; tentatively, D is TRBD1 (5 bases). The germline gives CDR1 SQVTM, CDR2 ANQGSEA. Trimming removed 6 bases from V and 4 bases from J, with 13 bases in between. The CDR3 consists of 13 residues. For the CDR3, the DNA is TGCAGCGTGGCGACAGCCGGAAATCAGCCCCAGCATTTT. Protein product: CSVATAGNQPQHF.

The chain has TRBV2 and TRBJ1-4; no clear D. The V gene's germline CDR1 is SNHLY and CDR2 FYNNEI. The CDR3 totals 13 residues. V was clipped by 7 bases and J by 3 bases, with 9 bases between them. The CDR3 coding sequence is TGTGCCAGCACCGGGGAACCTAATGAAAAACTGTTTTTT. Its translation is CASTGEPNEKLFF.

The chain is built from TRBV5-6 and TRBJ1-5, with 8 nucleotides matching TRBD1. V gave up 4 bases and J gave up 5 bases; unmatched junction bases: 8. CDR1 is SGHDT and CDR2 is YYEEEE in the germline V gene. There are 15 residues in the CDR3. CDR3 in amino acids: CASSLGQGMHQPQHF. The CDR3 DNA is TGTGCCAGCAGCCTTGGACAGGGCATGCATCAGCCCCAGCATTTT.

A single count supports this clone. V and J are TRBV30 and TRBJ2-2; 10 bases are shared with TRBD2. CDR1 and CDR2 from the germline V gene are GTSNPN and SVGIG (reference sequence). The J segment lost 3 bases and the V segment lost 1 base, leaving 5 bases of the junction unmatched. There are 16 residues in the CDR3. The CDR3 loop is CAWSAHTSGDTGELFF. CDR3 bases: TGTGCCTGGAGTGCCCATACTAGCGGGGACACCGGGGAGCTGTTTTTT.

This clone occurred a few times. The J gene is TRBJ2-5, the V gene TRBV2, with 14 bases fitting TRBD2. CDR3 length: 17 amino acids. V lost 2 bases to trimming and J lost 4 bases; unmatched junction nucleotides: 6. CDR1 SNHLY and CDR2 FYNNEI come from the germline V gene. CDR3 sequence (DNA): TGTGCCAGCAGTGAAAGACTAGCGGGGGGGCGGGTAGAGACCCAGTACTTC. It translates to CASSERLAGGRVETQYF.

Comment on this clone: A read error may account for a junction end that differs from germline. The chain uses TRBV6-2 or TRBV6-3 and TRBJ1-5; D is undetermined. CDR3 length equals 14 residues. From germline, CDR1 is MNHEY and CDR2 SVGEGT. CDR3 sequence: CASRYWEGYQPQHF. The DNA for the CDR3 is TGTGCCAGCAGGTACTGGGAGGGATATCAGCCCCAGCATTTT.

The V gene is TRBV4-1, the J gene TRBJ1-2; TRBD1 matches at 8 bases. The trim removed 6 bases at V and 1 base at J, leaving 7 bases unmatched. This CDR3 has 15 residues. Germline assignment: CDR1 MGHRA and CDR2 YSYEKL. DNA of the CDR3: TGCGCCAGCAGTCAGGACAGGGAGGTTAACTATGGCTACACCTTC. Amino acid sequence: CASSQDREVNYGYTF.

The gene calls are TRBV5-1 and TRBJ2-3, with 7 bases that match TRBD1. Trimming removed 4 bases from V and 2 bases from J; junction bases left unmatched: 7. Germline V CDR1 and CDR2: SGHRS, YFSETQ. The CDR3 extends over 15 amino acids. The CDR3 nucleotides read TGCGCCAGCAGCCTGAGGGGGACAGACACAGATACGCAGTATTTT. It translates to CASSLRGTDTDTQYF.

This clone was recorded a few times. The J gene is TRBJ1-1, the V gene TRBV19, with 7 bases identical to TRBD1. Germline values: CDR1 LNHDA, CDR2 SQIVND (reference sequence). The CDR3 is 16 residues long. After removal of 6 bases from V and 7 bases from J, the junction contained 17 bases not matched to a gene. Written as DNA, the CDR3 is TGTGCCAGTAGCGAGGGGTCAGGGGGTGTCGCGTTTGAAGCTTTCTTT. Encoded protein: CASSEGSGGVAFEAFF.

In this sample, this clone turned up once. The rearrangement uses TRBV6-5 and TRBJ2-5, with TRBD2 matching over 7 bases. V shed 6 bases, J shed 0 bases, and the junction held 7 bases outside the gene matches. The CDR3 has 15 amino acids. CDR1 MNHEY and CDR2 SVGAGI come from the germline V gene. CDR3 DNA: TGTGCCAGCAGCAGAAACCGGGGGGACCAAGAGACCCAGTACTTC. This translates into CASSRNRGDQETQYF.